The clone carrying this T cell receptor (beta chain) was recorded only once. This sample stems from a study of CD8 T cells in Susac syndrome. From germline, CDR1 is MNHNY and CDR2 SVGAGI (reference sequence). CDR3 length: 15 amino acids. V was pared by 7 bases and J by 6 bases, with 9 bases of the junction left unmatched. After extraction with the RNeasy kit, about 0.45 to 1 ug of the RNA was reverse transcribed using random hexamers. TCRdb independently ran MiXCR on the immunoSEQ multiplex PCR reads; one entry per CDR3 protein. In the table there are 200,000 to 250,000 distinct CDR3 sequences, around 93% of which are singletons.

Sequencing used CD4+ T cells from PBMCs. This TCR derives from a human donor with multiple sclerosis. This chain connects TRBV6-6 to TRBJ1-5; 10 bases are shared with TRBD1. The CDR3 DNA sequence: TGTGCCAGCACCCCTAAGGGACAGGGGACTCAGCCCCAGCATTTT. Its translation is CASTPKGQGTQPQHF.